Listed here are 30 T cell receptor beta chains from one sample, sequenced in a study of T cell responses to AZD1222 COVID-19 vaccine. TCRdb's copy holds only in-frame clones and misses some; the assay was immunoSEQ multiplex PCR. Here the sample spans 100,000 to 140,000 clones, about 90% being singletons. The sample consisted of peripheral blood, taken on day 0 of AZD1222 vaccination. The source of these receptors is an adult in good health.

The rearrangement joins TRBV15 to TRBJ1-2; weak D call: TRBD1 (6 bases). The CDR3 runs 15 residues. With 2 bases removed from V and 12 bases from J, the gap between germline ends came to 22 bases. Looked up from germline, CDR1 is LNHNV and CDR2 is YYDKDF (reference sequence). Here the CDR3 reads CATSRLMQGPRNNTF. The CDR3 DNA reads as TGTGCCACCAGCAGATTAATGCAGGGGCCACGGAACAACACCTTC.

J is TRBJ2-5 and V is TRBV30; TRBD2 matches 12 bases. Germline V gives CDR1 GTSNPN, CDR2 SVGIG (reference sequence). V was pared by 4 bases and J by 5 bases, with 8 bases of the junction left unmatched. This CDR3 is built from 15 residues. Here the CDR3 DNA reads TGTGCCTGGAATGAGCTAGCGGGGGGGCGGGAGACCCAGTACTTC. Residues: CAWNELAGGRETQYF.

The chain uses TRBV10-3 and TRBJ1-1, with 10 bases matching TRBD1. Trimming took 1 base from V and 7 from J; bases not matched to a gene: 3. The CDR3 contains 14 residues. Germline CDR1 ENHRY, CDR2 SYGVKD. CDR3 region: CAISEFRDRGEAFF. The CDR3 coding sequence is TGTGCCATCAGTGAGTTCAGGGACAGGGGTGAAGCTTTCTTT.

This rearrangement joins TRBV6-2 or TRBV6-3 to TRBJ2-3, with D uncertain. CDR3 size: 15 residues. Trimming removed 0 bases from V and 4 bases from J, with 11 bases in between. Germline-derived CDR1 and CDR2 are MNHEY and SVGEGT. CDR3 amino acids: CASSYSTQFPDTQYF. CDR3 DNA sequence: TGTGCCAGCAGTTACTCGACACAATTCCCAGATACGCAGTATTTT.

The chain carries TRBV27 and TRBJ2-3; 8 bases fit TRBD2. The CDR3 extends over 15 amino acids. The germline gives CDR1 MNHEY, CDR2 SMNVEV (reference sequence). After removal of 8 bases from V and 3 bases from J, the junction contained 10 bases not matched to a gene. The DNA for the CDR3 is TGTGCCAGCGCGCGGGGGGCCGGGGCGACAGATACGCAGTATTTT. Translation gives CASARGAGATDTQYF.

The chain uses TRBV3-1 (or the pseudogene TRBV3-2) and TRBJ2-1; TRBD1 aligns across 7 bases. V gave up 2 bases and J gave up 2 bases; unmatched junction bases: 9. Germline CDR1 is LGHDT and CDR2 is YNNKEL (reference sequence). CDR3 length equals 17 residues. CDR3 DNA: TGTGCCAGCAGCCAACTCCCCGGGACAGTGACCTACAATGAGCAGTTCTTC. Amino acid sequence: CASSQLPGTVTYNEQFF.

CDR3 protein: CSVENLGQGLEQYF. The CDR3 DNA reads as TGCAGCGTCGAAAATCTCGGACAGGGACTCGAGCAGTACTTC. The chain has TRBV29-1 and TRBJ2-7, with 8 bases identical to TRBD1. The CDR3 has 14 residues. CDR1 SQVTM and CDR2 ANQGSEA come from the germline V gene. The V gene end was trimmed by 6 bases and the J gene end by 6 bases; junction bases not matched to a gene: 13.

V usage is TRBV6-2 or TRBV6-3 and J usage is TRBJ1-1; D is unresolved. Between the trimmed V and J ends, which lost 2 bases and 1 base, there was a span of 8 bases. This CDR3 has 14 residues. Germline loops: CDR1 MNHEY, CDR2 SVGEGT. CDR3 protein: CASSYPGRNTEAFF. The CDR3, as DNA: TGTGCCAGCAGTTACCCGGGCAGGAACACTGAAGCTTTCTTT.

V gene TRBV28 combines with J gene TRBJ2-7; D gene unclear. Germline CDR1 is MDHEN and CDR2 is SYDVKM. With 6 bases removed from V and 6 bases from J, the gap between germline ends came to 15 bases. This CDR3 has 13 amino acids. DNA for the CDR3: TGTGCCAGCAGCCCTCCCCAGTGGCGCGAGCAGTACTTC. Protein product: CASSPPQWREQYF. Filled out from reference TRBV28 and TRBJ2-7, the complete variable domain reads DVKVTQSSRYLVKRTGEKVFLECVQDMDHENMFWYRQDPGLGLRLIYFSYDVKMKEKGDIPEGYSVSREKKERFSLILESASTNQTSMYLCASSPPQWREQYFGPGTRLTVT.

The chain has TRBV4-3 and TRBJ1-2, with unresolved D. The germline CDR1 and CDR2 sequences are LGHNA and YSLEER. Trimming pared 0 bases from V and 2 bases from J, leaving 13 bases between. This CDR3 has 16 residues. CDR3 nucleotide sequence: TGCGCCAGCAGCCAAGATTTGGGCGTTGGCAACTATGGCTACACCTTC. Amino acid sequence: CASSQDLGVGNYGYTF.

This chain uses TRBV2 with TRBJ2-7; no definite D call. The V gene lost 11 bases and the J gene lost 6 bases, with 14 bases spanning the gap. There are 11 residues in the CDR3. Germline V gives CDR1 SNHLY, CDR2 FYNNEI. DNA of the CDR3: TGTGCCGGTCGAAGATCAAGCGAGCAGTACTTC. This translates into CAGRRSSEQYF.

The V gene is TRBV4-2, the J gene TRBJ2-1; 10 positions match TRBD2. This CDR3 has 16 amino acids. With V trimmed by 4 bases and J by 6 bases, 9 bases remained unmatched. Germline V gene sequence: CDR1 LGHNA, CDR2 YNFKEQ. Written as DNA, the CDR3 is TGTGCCAGCAGCCGGAGGCTAGCGGGGGAGCCCAATGAGCAGTTCTTC. Residues: CASSRRLAGEPNEQFF.

This sequence joins TRBV19 and TRBJ1-1, with D maybe TRBD1 (5 bases). Germline CDR1 and CDR2: LNHDA and SQIVND (reference sequence). Trimming cost V 4 bases and J 0 bases, with 12 bases left between them. This CDR3 has 15 residues. The CDR3 region is CASSTWGRMNTEAFF. For the CDR3, the DNA is TGTGCCAGTAGTACATGGGGCAGAATGAACACTGAAGCTTTCTTT.

This sequence joins TRBV3-1 (or the pseudogene TRBV3-2) and TRBJ2-2; maybe TRBD1 (5 bases). V gave up 1 base and J gave up 5 bases, with 17 bases separating them. The CDR3 is made up of 17 amino acids. Germline CDR1 is LGHDT and CDR2 is YNNKEL (reference sequence). The CDR3 region is CASSQGFSARVTGELFF. As DNA, the CDR3 is TGTGCCAGCAGCCAAGGGTTTTCTGCCAGGGTAACCGGGGAGCTGTTTTTT.

The gene calls are TRBV19 and TRBJ1-5; D uncertain. The germline gives CDR1 LNHDA, CDR2 SQIVND (reference sequence). Trimming took off 8 bases at V and 7 bases at J, with 12 bases between the two ends. The CDR3 consists of 12 residues. In nucleotides, the CDR3 is TGTGCCAGTTCATCGATGGGGCAGCCCCAGCATTTT. Translated, it gives CASSSMGQPQHF.

This rearrangement joins TRBV15 to TRBJ2-3; the D gene is possibly TRBD2 (5 bases). From germline, CDR1 is LNHNV and CDR2 YYDKDF (reference sequence). Deletions cut 0 bases from V and 2 bases from J, with 12 bases between. CDR3 size: 16 residues. The CDR3 nucleotides read TGTGCCACCAGCAGAGATACGGCAGCGGTCACAGATACGCAGTATTTT. The encoded protein is CATSRDTAAVTDTQYF.

The chain links TRBV3-1 (or the pseudogene TRBV3-2) to TRBJ1-4, with D possibly matching TRBD1 (5 bases). The CDR3 covers 17 residues. With 0 bases removed from V and 8 bases from J, the gap between germline ends came to 19 bases. The V gene's germline CDR1 is LGHDT and CDR2 YNNKEL (reference sequence). The CDR3 nucleotides are TGTGCCAGCAGCCAAGATTATGGAGGGGCGGGCGAAGAAAAACTGTTTTTT. This encodes CASSQDYGGAGEEKLFF.

This clone is medium-sized (0.01 to 0.1%). The chain is built from TRBV6-1 and TRBJ1-2; D gene ambiguous. The V gene lost 5 bases and the J gene lost 4 bases, with 14 bases spanning the gap. The CDR3 consists of 14 residues. Per the germline V gene, CDR1 is MNHNS and CDR2 is SASEGT. This chain's CDR3 is CASSKLSWTYGYTF. CDR3 DNA sequence: TGTGCCAGCAGTAAACTCTCTTGGACCTATGGCTACACCTTC.

The chain is built from TRBV3-1 (or the pseudogene TRBV3-2) and TRBJ1-2; TRBD1 matches 9 bases. The CDR3 is 18 amino acids. The germline V gene encodes CDR1 LGHDT and CDR2 YNNKEL (reference sequence). The V and J ends lost 4 bases and 1 base, in that order; junction bases with no gene match: 13. The CDR3 protein is CASSPHNRGRGVNYGYTF. CDR3 sequence (DNA): TGTGCCAGCAGCCCTCATAACAGGGGGCGCGGGGTTAACTATGGCTACACCTTC.

The rearrangement joins TRBV5-1 to TRBJ1-2; D remains unclear. This CDR3 region has 15 residues. Germline CDR1 SGHRS, CDR2 YFSETQ. Trimming cost V 0 bases and J 0 bases, with 9 bases left between them. The CDR3 spells CASSLEGLANYGYTF. The CDR3 DNA reads TGCGCCAGCAGCTTGGAAGGGCTAGCTAACTATGGCTACACCTTC.

The chain carries TRBV7-2 and TRBJ1-5, with a possible D match to TRBD1 (6 bases). Germline lookup yields CDR1 SGHTA and CDR2 FQGNSA. The CDR3 runs to 17 residues. Deletions cut 1 base from V and 0 bases from J, with 13 bases between. DNA for the CDR3: TGTGCCAGCAGCTTAGTAGGGGGACTTGATAGCAATCAGCCCCAGCATTTT. Translated, it gives CASSLVGGLDSNQPQHF.

The rearrangement links TRBV9 to TRBJ1-2, with D hard to call. Trimming left V 0 bases short and J 3 bases short, with 12 bases between. CDR1 is SGDLS, CDR2 YYNGEE, per germline. The CDR3 covers 15 residues. The CDR3 nucleotides are TGTGCCAGCAGCGTAGCTTCCGAGACCGACTATGGCTACACCTTC. Translated, it gives CASSVASETDYGYTF.

The chain links TRBV12-3 or TRBV12-4 to TRBJ1-2; possibly TRBD1 for D (5 bases). There are 13 residues in the CDR3. Trimming removed 3 bases at V and 3 bases at J, with 8 bases between. CDR3 sequence: CASSLRGDYGYTF. The DNA of the CDR3 is TGTGCCAGCAGTTTGAGGGGCGACTATGGCTACACCTTC.

This clone has only a few counts. This chain joins TRBV29-1 and TRBJ2-7; tentatively, D is TRBD1 (6 bases). The ends were cut back, 6 bases at V and 5 bases at J, with 11 bases in the middle. The CDR3 consists of 11 residues. The germline V gene encodes CDR1 SQVTM and CDR2 ANQGSEA. The CDR3 sequence is CSVSTGNEQYF. CDR3 in DNA: TGCAGCGTGTCGACAGGTAACGAGCAGTACTTC.

This rearrangement joins TRBV7-2 to TRBJ1-6; 7 nucleotides align to TRBD1. Per germline, CDR1 SGHTA and CDR2 FQGNSA. Trimming cost V 0 bases and J 0 bases; bases outside gene matches: 5. The CDR3 sequence is 18 residues long. The CDR3 sequence is CASSLAGGPSSYNSPLHF. The CDR3 nucleotides are TGTGCCAGCAGCTTAGCAGGGGGCCCCAGCTCCTATAATTCACCCCTCCACTTT.

The genes are TRBV7-6 and TRBJ2-1; D is ambiguous. Trimming took off 1 base at V and 4 bases at J, with 8 bases between the two ends. Per germline, CDR1 SGHVS and CDR2 FNYEAQ. The CDR3 totals 14 residues. CDR3 amino acids: CASSLVDAYNEQFF. The CDR3 nucleotides read TGTGCCAGCAGCTTAGTGGACGCGTACAATGAGCAGTTCTTC.

This chain links TRBV7-9 with TRBJ2-7, with 7 bases aligning to TRBD2. Germline V lookup: CDR1 SEHNR, CDR2 FQNEAQ (reference sequence). V dropped 1 base and J dropped 0; count of bases not matched to a gene: 3. This CDR3 comprises 15 residues. The DNA of the CDR3 is TGTGCCAGCAGCTTAGGGGGAGGGAGCTCCTACGAGCAGTACTTC. Residues: CASSLGGGSSYEQYF.

The chain joins TRBV7-9 to TRBJ1-1, with D possibly TRBD1 on 6 matching bases. CDR1 is SEHNR, CDR2 FQNEAQ, per germline (reference sequence). The V end was cut by 3 bases, the J end by 4 bases, with 12 bases between. The CDR3 runs to 14 residues. The CDR3 loop is CASSFGQFGTEAFF. CDR3 sequence (DNA): TGTGCCAGCAGCTTTGGACAGTTTGGCACTGAAGCTTTCTTT.

The count of this clone is one. This chain connects TRBV19 to TRBJ1-2, with D tentatively TRBD1 (5 bases). V was shortened by 10 bases and J by 7 bases, with 22 bases between the two germline ends. This CDR3 contains 14 residues. Looked up from germline, CDR1 is LNHDA and CDR2 is SQIVND (reference sequence). CDR3: CATLLPGTAPGYTF. For the CDR3, the DNA is TGTGCCACGCTACTCCCCGGGACCGCTCCTGGCTACACCTTC.

The rearrangement links TRBV13 to TRBJ1-1, with unresolved D. Trimming pared 4 bases from V and 1 base from J, leaving 10 bases between. From germline, CDR1 is PRHDT and CDR2 FYEKMQ (reference sequence). The CDR3 totals 14 residues. DNA for the CDR3: TGTGCCAGCAGCTCCCTTACAGAGAACACTGAAGCTTTCTTT. Translated, it gives CASSSLTENTEAFF.